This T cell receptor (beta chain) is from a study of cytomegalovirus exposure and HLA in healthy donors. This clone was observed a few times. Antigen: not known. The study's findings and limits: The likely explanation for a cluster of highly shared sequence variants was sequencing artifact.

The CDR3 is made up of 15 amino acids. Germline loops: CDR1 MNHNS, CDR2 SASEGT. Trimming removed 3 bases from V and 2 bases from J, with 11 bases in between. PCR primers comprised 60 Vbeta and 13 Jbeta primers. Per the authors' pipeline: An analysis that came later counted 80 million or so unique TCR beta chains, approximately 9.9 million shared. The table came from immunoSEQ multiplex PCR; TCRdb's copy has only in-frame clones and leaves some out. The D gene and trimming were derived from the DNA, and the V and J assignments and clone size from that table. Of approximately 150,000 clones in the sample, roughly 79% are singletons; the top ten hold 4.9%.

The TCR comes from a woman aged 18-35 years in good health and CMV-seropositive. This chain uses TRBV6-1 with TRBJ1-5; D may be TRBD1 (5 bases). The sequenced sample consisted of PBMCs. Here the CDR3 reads CASSDVGGGNQPQHF. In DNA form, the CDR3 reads TGTGCCAGCAGTGATGTGGGGGGGGGCAATCAGCCCCAGCATTTT.